These T cell receptor beta chains were read from a single sample in a study of T-cell memory formation after mild COVID-19. TCRdb itself ran the 5' RACE reads through MiXCR, one entry per CDR3 protein. In the table there are tens of thousands of distinct CDR3 sequences, around 7.7% of which are singletons. Material: PBMCs or a T cell subset sorted from them (not recorded which). These receptors were taken from a man aged 18 to 35 who had mild COVID-19 (a few samples of this study predate the infection). Cell type and time point are not known. CDR3s include the opening cysteine and the closing phenylalanine or tryptophan. The D gene is left open where the match is weak. For some rows the clone size is stated as once, few or many, or as a class when expanded; others skip it.

clone_size j_call v_call d_call cdr3_nt cdr3_aa
many TRBJ2-4 TRBV20-1 TRBD1 TGCAGTGCTAAAACCGGGACAGGGGGCGCCATTCAGTACTTC CSAKTGTGGAIQYF
many TRBJ1-2 TRBV18 . TGTGCCAGCTCCCCGACTGAGGGAGATGGCTACACCTTC CASSPTEGDGYTF
many TRBJ1-4 TRBV5-1 . TGCGCCAGCAGCTACACCGGGGCAGCAACTAATGAAAAACTGTTTTTT CASSYTGAATNEKLFF
many TRBJ2-1 TRBV20-1 TRBD2 TGCAGTGCTAGAGATCTCGCGGGGGTCTACAATGAGCAGTTCTTC CSARDLAGVYNEQFF
few TRBJ1-5 TRBV2 . TGTGCCAGCAGTGAAAATCCCCTCAATCAGCCCCAGCATTTT CASSENPLNQPQHF
many TRBJ2-3 TRBV5-1 . TGCGCCAGCAGCCCGACCAGCCCTTCCACAGATACGCAGTATTTT CASSPTSPSTDTQYF
. TRBJ2-5 TRBV9 . TGTGCCAGCAGCGTGAGGCCCGGGGAGACCCAGTACTTC CASSVRPGETQYF
. TRBJ1-5 TRBV6-2/TRBV6-3 . TGTGCCAGCAGTTCGTTTTTGAGCCAGCCCCAGCATTTT CASSSFLSQPQHF
once TRBJ2-7 TRBV20-1 TRBD2 TGCAGTGGGACTAGCGGGAGTTGGTACGAGCAGTACTTC CSGTSGSWYEQYF
many TRBJ2-2 TRBV7-2 TRBD2 TGTGCCAGCGGGTTAGGACTAGCGGGGTACGGGGAGCTGTTTTTT CASGLGLAGYGELFF
. TRBJ2-5 TRBV5-5 . TGTGCCAGCAGGGTGGGTGTGGAAGAGACCCAGTACTTC CASRVGVEETQYF
few TRBJ1-6 TRBV6-6 TRBD1 TGTGCCACTGGACAGGGGGCGAATTCACCCCTCCACTTT CATGQGANSPLHF
many TRBJ2-7 TRBV7-6 TRBD1 TGTGCCAGCAGCCTCGGGACAGTTCAAGAGCAGTACTTC CASSLGTVQEQYF
few TRBJ1-4 TRBV3-1 . TGTGCCAGCAGCGACCAAGGGCGGAAACTGTTTTTT CASSDQGRKLFF
many TRBJ2-7 TRBV5-1 . TGCGCCAGCAGCTCGGAAGGAAAATACGAGCAGTACTTC CASSSEGKYEQYF
many TRBJ2-1 TRBV12-3/TRBV12-4 TRBD2 TGTGCCAGCAGGGGGAGACTAGCGGGGTACTACAATGAGCAGTTCTTC CASRGRLAGYYNEQFF
many TRBJ1-4 TRBV5-6 . TGTGCCAGCAGCTTGGGGGTTCGGGAAAAACTGTTTTTT CASSLGVREKLFF
. TRBJ2-3 TRBV12-5 TRBD2 TGTGCTAGTGGTTTGGAGAGGACTAGCGGGTTAACAGATACGCAGTATTTT CASGLERTSGLTDTQYF
many TRBJ2-1 TRBV25-1 TRBD1 TGTGCCAGCAGTGGTTCCGGGACAGCCTTAGAGGAGCAGTTCTTC CASSGSGTALEEQFF
many TRBJ2-5 TRBV11-2 TRBD2 TGTGCCAGCAGCTTTATCAGGCTAGCGGACCAAGAGACCCAGTACTTC CASSFIRLADQETQYF
many TRBJ1-2 TRBV3-1 TRBD1 TGTGCCAGCAGCCAAGTTGGGGGACAGGGGAACTATGGCTACACCTTC CASSQVGGQGNYGYTF
many TRBJ1-1 TRBV18 TRBD1 TGTGCCAGCTCACTTCGGACAGGGGGTTGGACTGAAGCTTTCTTT CASSLRTGGWTEAFF
many TRBJ2-3 TRBV7-6 TRBD2 TGTGCCAGCACCCTTGAGCGGGGGTCGGGCATGAGCGCGCAGTATTTT CASTLERGSGMSAQYF
many TRBJ2-1 TRBV15 . TGTGCCACCAGCAGATCCAATAGGGGGGGGAATGAGCAGTTCTTC CATSRSNRGGNEQFF
. TRBJ2-7 TRBV7-2 . TGTGCCAGCAGCCTAGACCGTCTTTACGAGCAGTACTTC CASSLDRLYEQYF
many TRBJ2-7 TRBV29-1 . TGCAGCGTTGAAGAGGACGGATTCTCCTACGAGCAGTACTTC CSVEEDGFSYEQYF
. TRBJ1-2 TRBV12-3/TRBV12-4 . TGTGCCAGCAGTTTCAGACTAACCGCCAGACTTGGCTACACCTTC CASSFRLTARLGYTF
many TRBJ1-2 TRBV20-1 . TGCAGTGCTAGAGATGATATCAGGGCTGGCTACACCTTC CSARDDIRAGYTF
many TRBJ1-5 TRBV28 TRBD1 TGTGCCAGCACCCCAGGGGGGGTCAATCAGCCCCAGCATTTT CASTPGGVNQPQHF
. TRBJ1-4 TRBV9 . TGTGCCAGCAGCGTAGCTGGGGCAGGTGGGGATGAAAAACTGTTTTTT CASSVAGAGGDEKLFF
many TRBJ2-5 TRBV5-1 TRBD2 TGCGCCAGCAGCTTGACTAGCGGGGGGCAAGAGACCCAGTACTTC CASSLTSGGQETQYF